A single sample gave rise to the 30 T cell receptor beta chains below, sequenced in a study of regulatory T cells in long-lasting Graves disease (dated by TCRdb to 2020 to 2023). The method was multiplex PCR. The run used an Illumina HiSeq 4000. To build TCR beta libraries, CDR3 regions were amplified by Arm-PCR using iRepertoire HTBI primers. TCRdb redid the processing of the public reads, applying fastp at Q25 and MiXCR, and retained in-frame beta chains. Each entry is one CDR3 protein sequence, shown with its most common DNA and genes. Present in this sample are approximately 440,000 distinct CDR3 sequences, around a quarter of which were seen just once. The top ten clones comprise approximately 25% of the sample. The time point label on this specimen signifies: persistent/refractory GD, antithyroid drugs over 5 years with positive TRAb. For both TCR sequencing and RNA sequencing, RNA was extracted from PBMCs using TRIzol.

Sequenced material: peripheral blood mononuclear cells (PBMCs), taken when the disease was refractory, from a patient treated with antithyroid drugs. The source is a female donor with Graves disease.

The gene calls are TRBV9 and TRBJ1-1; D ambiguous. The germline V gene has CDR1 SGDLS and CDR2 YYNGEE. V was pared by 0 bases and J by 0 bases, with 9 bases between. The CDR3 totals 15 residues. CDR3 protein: CASSVGGGLNTEAFF. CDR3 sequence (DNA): TGTGCCAGCAGCGTAGGGGGAGGATTGAACACTGAAGCTTTCTTT.

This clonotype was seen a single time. CDR3 in amino acids: CASSDFGLPNEQYF. CDR3 DNA: TGTGCCAGCAGTGATTTCGGACTCCCCAACGAGCAGTACTTC. The genes are TRBV6-1 and TRBJ2-7; weak D call: TRBD2 (5 bases). CDR1 and CDR2 (germline): MNHNS, SASEGT. This CDR3 has 14 amino acids. V dropped 3 bases and J dropped 5 bases, with 14 bases sitting between them.

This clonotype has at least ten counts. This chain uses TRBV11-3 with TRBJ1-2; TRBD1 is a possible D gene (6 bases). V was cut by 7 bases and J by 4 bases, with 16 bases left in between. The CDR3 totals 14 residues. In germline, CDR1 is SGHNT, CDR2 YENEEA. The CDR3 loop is CASIQGQILYGYTF. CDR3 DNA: TGTGCCAGCATCCAAGGACAGATCCTCTATGGCTACACCTTC.

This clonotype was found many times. CDR3 coding DNA: TGTGCCAGCAGCCAATCCTCGGGACTAGCGGGGGAGACCCAGTACTTC. Encoded protein: CASSQSSGLAGETQYF. The chain carries TRBV3-1 and TRBJ2-5; 13 bases map to TRBD2. CDR1 and CDR2 from the germline V gene are LGHDT and YNNKEL (reference sequence). Trimming at V came to 2 bases and at J to 5 bases, leaving 5 bases not matched to a gene. The CDR3 sequence is 16 residues long.

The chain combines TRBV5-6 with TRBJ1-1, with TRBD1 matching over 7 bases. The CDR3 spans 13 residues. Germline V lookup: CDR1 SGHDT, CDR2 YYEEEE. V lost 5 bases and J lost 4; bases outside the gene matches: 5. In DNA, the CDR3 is TGTGCCAGCAGTATGACAGGGCGCACTGAAGCTTTCTTT. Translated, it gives CASSMTGRTEAFF.

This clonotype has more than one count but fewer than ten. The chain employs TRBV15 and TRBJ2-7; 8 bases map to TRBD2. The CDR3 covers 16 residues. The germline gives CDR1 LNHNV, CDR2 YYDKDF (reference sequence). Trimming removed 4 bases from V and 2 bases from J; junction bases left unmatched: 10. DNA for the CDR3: TGTGCCACCAGCAAAGGTATAACGGGAGGGCCCTACGAGCAGTACTTC. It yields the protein CATSKGITGGPYEQYF. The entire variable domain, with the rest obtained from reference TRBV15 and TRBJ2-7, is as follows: DAMVIQNPRYQVTQFGKPVTLSCSQTLNHNVMYWYQQKSSQAPKLLFHYYDKDFNNEADTPDNFQSRRPNTSFCFLDIRSPGLGDTAMYLCATSKGITGGPYEQYFGPGTRLTVT.

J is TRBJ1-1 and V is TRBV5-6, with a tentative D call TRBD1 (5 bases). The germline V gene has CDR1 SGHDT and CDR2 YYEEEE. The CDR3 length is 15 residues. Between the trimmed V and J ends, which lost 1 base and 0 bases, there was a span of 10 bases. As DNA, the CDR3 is TGTGCCAGCAGCTTGTTAACAGGTGTGAACACTGAAGCTTTCTTT. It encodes CASSLLTGVNTEAFF.

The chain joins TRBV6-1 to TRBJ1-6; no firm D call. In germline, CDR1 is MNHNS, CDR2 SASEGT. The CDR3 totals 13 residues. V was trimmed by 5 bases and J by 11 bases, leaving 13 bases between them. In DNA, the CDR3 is TGTGCCAGCAGTACAACGGACGCTGCACCCCTCCACTTT. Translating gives CASSTTDAAPLHF.

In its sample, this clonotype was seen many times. The DNA for the CDR3 is TGTGCCAGCAGTTTCTTTGGCGCTATGAACACTGAAGCTTTCTTT. This translates into CASSFFGAMNTEAFF. This chain links TRBV12-3 or TRBV12-4 with TRBJ1-1; D ambiguous. The CDR3 covers 15 residues. Deletions cut 3 bases from V and 0 bases from J, with 11 bases between.

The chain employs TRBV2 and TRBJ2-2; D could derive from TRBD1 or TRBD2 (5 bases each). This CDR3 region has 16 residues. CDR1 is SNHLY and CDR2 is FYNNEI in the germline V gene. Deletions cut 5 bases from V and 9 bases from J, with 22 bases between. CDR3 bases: TGTGCCAGCAGTCGGGACCCTGGTTCCTTTGCCCGGGAGCTGTTTTTT. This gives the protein CASSRDPGSFARELFF.

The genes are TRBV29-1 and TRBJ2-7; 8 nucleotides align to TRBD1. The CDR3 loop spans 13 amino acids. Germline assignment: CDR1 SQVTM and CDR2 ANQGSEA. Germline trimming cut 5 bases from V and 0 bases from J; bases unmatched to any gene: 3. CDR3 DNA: TGCAGCGTTTCGACAGGGGCCTCCTACGAGCAGTACTTC. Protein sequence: CSVSTGASYEQYF.

This CDR3 is CASSPSQGGGNQPQHF. Written as DNA, the CDR3 is TGTGCCAGCAGCCCCTCACAGGGGGGGGGCAATCAGCCCCAGCATTTT. The chain carries TRBV5-5 and TRBJ1-5; 8 bases fit TRBD1. This CDR3 has 16 residues. CDR1 is SGHKS, CDR2 YYEKEE, per germline (reference sequence). V trimming: 4 bases; J trimming: 2 bases; junction bases outside the gene matches: 8.

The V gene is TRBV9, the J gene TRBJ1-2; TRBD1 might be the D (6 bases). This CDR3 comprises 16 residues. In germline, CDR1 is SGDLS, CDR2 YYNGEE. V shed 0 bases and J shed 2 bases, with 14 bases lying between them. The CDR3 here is CASSVAAGGLNYGYTF. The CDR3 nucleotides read TGTGCCAGCAGCGTAGCTGCGGGGGGGCTGAACTATGGCTACACCTTC.

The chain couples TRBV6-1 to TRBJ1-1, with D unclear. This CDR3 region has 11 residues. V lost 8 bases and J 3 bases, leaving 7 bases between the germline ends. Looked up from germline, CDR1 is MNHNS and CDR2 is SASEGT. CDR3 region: CASWMYTEAFF. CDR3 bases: TGTGCCAGCTGGATGTACACTGAAGCTTTCTTT.

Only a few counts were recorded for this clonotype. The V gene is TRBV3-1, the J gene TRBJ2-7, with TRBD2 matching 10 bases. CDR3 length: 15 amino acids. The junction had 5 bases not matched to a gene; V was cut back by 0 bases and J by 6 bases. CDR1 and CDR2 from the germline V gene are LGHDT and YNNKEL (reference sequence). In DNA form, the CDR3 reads TGTGCCAGCAGCCAAGAGTCTAGCGGGGGACTCGAGCAGTACTTC. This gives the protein CASSQESSGGLEQYF.

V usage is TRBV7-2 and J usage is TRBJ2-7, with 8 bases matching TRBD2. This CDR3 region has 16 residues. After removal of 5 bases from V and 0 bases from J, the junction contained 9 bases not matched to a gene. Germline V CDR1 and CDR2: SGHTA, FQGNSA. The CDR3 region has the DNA TGTGCCAGCAGCCAACTCAGCGGGAGTAACTCCTACGAGCAGTACTTC. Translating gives CASSQLSGSNSYEQYF.

This chain's CDR3 is CASRSSRDTGELFF. CDR3 coding DNA: TGTGCCAGCAGATCATCTCGGGACACCGGGGAGCTGTTTTTT. The chain is built from TRBV7-9 and TRBJ2-2; no clear D. In germline, CDR1 is SEHNR, CDR2 FQNEAQ (reference sequence). There are 14 residues in the CDR3. Trimming cost V 6 bases and J 3 bases, with 11 bases left between them. Variable domain in full (rest from reference TRBV7-9 and TRBJ2-2): DTGVSQNPRHKITKRGQNVTFRCDPISEHNRLYWYRQTLGQGPEFLTYFQNEAQLEKSRLLSDRFSAERPKGSFSTLEIQRTEQGDSAMYLCASRSSRDTGELFFGEGSRLTVL.

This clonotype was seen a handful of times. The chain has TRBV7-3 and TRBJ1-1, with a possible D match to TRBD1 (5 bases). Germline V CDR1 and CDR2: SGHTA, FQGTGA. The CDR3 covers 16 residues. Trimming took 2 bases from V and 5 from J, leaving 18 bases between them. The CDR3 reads CASSLQGRRGITEAFF. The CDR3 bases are TGTGCCAGCAGCTTACAGGGCAGACGAGGGATAACTGAAGCTTTCTTT. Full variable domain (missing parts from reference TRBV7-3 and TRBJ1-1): GAGVSQTPSNKVTEKGKYVELRCDPISGHTALYWYRQSLGQGPEFLIYFQGTGAADDSGLPNDRFFAVRPEGSVSTLKIQRTERGDSAVYLCASSLQGRRGITEAFFGQGTRLTVV.

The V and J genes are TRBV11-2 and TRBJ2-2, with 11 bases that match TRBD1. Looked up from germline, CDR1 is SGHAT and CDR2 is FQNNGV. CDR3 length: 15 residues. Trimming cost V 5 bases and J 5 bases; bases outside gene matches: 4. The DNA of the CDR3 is TGTGCCAGCAGCCGCGGGACAGGGGGAACCGGGGAGCTGTTTTTT. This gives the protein CASSRGTGGTGELFF.

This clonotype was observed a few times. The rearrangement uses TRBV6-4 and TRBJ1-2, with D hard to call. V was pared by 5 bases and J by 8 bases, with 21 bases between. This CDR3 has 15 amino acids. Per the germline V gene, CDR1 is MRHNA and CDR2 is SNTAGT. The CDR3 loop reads CASSYSGRSGSGYTF. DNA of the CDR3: TGTGCCAGCAGTTATTCCGGGAGATCAGGTTCGGGCTACACCTTC.

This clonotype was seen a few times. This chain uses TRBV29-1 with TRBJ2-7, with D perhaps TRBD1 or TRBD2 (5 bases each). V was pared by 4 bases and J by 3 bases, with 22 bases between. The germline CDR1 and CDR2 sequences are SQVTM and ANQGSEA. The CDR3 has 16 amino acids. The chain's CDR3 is CSVVPFLGQGDYEQYF. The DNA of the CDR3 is TGCAGCGTTGTCCCATTTCTAGGGCAGGGAGACTACGAGCAGTACTTC.

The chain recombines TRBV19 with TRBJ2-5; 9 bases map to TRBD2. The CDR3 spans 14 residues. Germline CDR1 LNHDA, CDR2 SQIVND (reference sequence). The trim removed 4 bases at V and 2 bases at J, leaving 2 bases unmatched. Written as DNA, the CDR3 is TGTGCCAGTAGTAGACTAGCGGCTCAAGAGACCCAGTACTTC. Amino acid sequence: CASSRLAAQETQYF.

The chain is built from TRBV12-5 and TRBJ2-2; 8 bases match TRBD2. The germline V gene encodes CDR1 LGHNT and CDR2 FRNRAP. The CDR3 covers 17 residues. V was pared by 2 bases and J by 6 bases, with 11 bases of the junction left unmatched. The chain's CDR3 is CASGLSPRGDPPGELFF. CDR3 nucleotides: TGTGCTAGTGGTTTGTCCCCGCGGGGGGATCCACCCGGGGAGCTGTTTTTT.

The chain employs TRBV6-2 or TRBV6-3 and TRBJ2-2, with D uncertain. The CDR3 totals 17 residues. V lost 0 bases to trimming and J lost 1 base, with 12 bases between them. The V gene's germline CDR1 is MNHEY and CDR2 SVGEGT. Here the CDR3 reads CASSYSEITGNTGELFF. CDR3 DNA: TGTGCCAGCAGTTACTCAGAGATTACGGGGAACACCGGGGAGCTGTTTTTT.

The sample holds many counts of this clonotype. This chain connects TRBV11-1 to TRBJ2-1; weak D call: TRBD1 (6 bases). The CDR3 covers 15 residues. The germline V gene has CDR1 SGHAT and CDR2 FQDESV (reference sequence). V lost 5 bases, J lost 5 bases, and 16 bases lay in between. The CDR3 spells CASSHDVYRDNEQFF. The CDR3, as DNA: TGTGCCAGCAGCCACGATGTGTACAGGGACAATGAGCAGTTCTTC.

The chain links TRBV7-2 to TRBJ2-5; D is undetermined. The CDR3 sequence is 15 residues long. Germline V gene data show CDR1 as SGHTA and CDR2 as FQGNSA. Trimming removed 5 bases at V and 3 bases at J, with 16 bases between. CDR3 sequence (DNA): TGTGCCAGCAGCGAGGTAACAACTGGGAAAGAGACCCAGTACTTC. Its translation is CASSEVTTGKETQYF.

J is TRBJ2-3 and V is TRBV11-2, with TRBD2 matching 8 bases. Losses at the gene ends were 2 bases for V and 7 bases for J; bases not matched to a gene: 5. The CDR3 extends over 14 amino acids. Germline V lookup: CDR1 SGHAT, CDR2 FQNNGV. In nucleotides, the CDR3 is TGTGCCAGCAGCTTAAGAGCGGGAGAACATACGCAGTATTTT. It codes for CASSLRAGEHTQYF.

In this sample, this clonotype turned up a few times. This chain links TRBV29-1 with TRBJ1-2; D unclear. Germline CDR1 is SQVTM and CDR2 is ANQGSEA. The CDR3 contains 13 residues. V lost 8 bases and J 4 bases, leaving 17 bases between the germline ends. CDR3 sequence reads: CSLTEGLGYGYTF. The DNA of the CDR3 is TGCAGCTTAACGGAGGGCCTCGGCTATGGCTACACCTTC.

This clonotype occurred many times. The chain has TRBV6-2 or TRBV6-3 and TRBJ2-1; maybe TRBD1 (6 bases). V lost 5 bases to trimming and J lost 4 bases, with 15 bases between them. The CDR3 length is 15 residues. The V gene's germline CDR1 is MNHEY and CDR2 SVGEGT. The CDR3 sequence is CASSPGQGEYNEQFF. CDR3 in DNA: TGTGCCAGCAGTCCGGGACAAGGGGAGTACAATGAGCAGTTCTTC.

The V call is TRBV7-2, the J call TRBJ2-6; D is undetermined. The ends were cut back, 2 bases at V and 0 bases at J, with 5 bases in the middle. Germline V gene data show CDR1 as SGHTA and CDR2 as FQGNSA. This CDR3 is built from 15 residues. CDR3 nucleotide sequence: TGTGCCAGCAGCTTATCGATCTCTGGGGCCAACGTCCTGACTTTC. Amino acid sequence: CASSLSISGANVLTF.